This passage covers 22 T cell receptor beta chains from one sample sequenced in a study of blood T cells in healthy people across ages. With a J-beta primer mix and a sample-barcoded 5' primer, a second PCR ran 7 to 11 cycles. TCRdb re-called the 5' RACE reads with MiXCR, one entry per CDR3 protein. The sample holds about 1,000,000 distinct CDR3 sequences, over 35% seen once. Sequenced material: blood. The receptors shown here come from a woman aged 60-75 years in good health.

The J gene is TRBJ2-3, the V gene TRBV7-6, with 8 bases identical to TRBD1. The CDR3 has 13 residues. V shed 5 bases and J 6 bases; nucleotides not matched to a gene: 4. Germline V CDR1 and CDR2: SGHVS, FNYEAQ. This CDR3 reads CASSNRGRDTQYF. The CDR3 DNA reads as TGTGCCAGCAGCAACAGGGGGAGGGATACGCAGTATTTT.

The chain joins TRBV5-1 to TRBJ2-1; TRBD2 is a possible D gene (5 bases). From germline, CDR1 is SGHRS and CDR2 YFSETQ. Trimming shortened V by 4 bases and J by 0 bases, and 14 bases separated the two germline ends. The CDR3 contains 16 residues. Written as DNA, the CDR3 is TGCGCCAGCAGCCAGAGCGGATCTCTCTCCTACAATGAGCAGTTCTTC. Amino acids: CASSQSGSLSYNEQFF.

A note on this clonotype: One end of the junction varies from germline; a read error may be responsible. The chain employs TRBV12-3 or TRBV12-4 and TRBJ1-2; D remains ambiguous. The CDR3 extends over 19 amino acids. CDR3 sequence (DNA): TGTGCCAGCAGTTTGGCAGTCCTTCAAGCACCTCGGCGGTACTATGGCTGCACCTTC. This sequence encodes CASSLAVLQAPRRYYGCTF.

The CDR3, as DNA: TGTGCCAGCAGCCAAAGCCGCGGCTGGGAAGAGACCCAGTACTTC. Protein: CASSQSRGWEETQYF. V gene TRBV7-2 combines with J gene TRBJ2-5; D remains ambiguous. Germline loops: CDR1 SGHTA, CDR2 FQGNSA. Trimming took 5 bases from V and 3 from J, leaving 16 bases between them. The CDR3 runs to 15 residues.

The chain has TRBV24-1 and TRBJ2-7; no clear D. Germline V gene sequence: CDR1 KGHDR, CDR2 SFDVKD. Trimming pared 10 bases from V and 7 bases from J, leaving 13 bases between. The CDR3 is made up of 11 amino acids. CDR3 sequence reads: CATADWDEQYF. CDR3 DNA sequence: TGTGCCACTGCAGATTGGGATGAGCAGTACTTC.

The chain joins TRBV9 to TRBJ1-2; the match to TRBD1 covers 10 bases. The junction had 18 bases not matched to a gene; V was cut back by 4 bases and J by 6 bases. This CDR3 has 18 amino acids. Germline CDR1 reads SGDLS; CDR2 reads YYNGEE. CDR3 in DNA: TGTGCCAGCAGCCACCCCCAGGGACAGGGGCGCAGTAAGGATGGCTACACCTTC. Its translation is CASSHPQGQGRSKDGYTF.

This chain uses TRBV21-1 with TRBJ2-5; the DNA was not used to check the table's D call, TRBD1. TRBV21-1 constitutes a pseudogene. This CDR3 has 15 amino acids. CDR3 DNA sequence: TGTGCCAGCAGCAAAAGGGTATGGGGGAAAGAGACCCAGTACTTC. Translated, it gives CASSKRVWGKETQYF.

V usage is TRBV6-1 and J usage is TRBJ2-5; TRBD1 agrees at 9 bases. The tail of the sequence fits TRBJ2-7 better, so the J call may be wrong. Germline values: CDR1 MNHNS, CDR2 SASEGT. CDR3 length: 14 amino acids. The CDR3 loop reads CASSIQGASYEQYF. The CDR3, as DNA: TGTGCCAGCAGTATACAGGGGGCATCCTACGAGCAGTACTTC.

CDR3 DNA sequence: TGTGCCAGCAGTTCTCAGGAGTTTGGCTACACCTTC. It is translated as CASSSQEFGYTF. The chain recombines TRBV6-5 with TRBJ1-2; no definite D call. This CDR3 is 12 amino acids long. Looked up from germline, CDR1 is MNHEY and CDR2 is SVGAGI. The germline V and J ends were trimmed by 4 bases and 7 bases, with 10 bases remaining between them.

This CDR3 reads CASSSGTLIAEAFF. For the CDR3, the DNA is TGTGCCAGCAGTTCGGGGACCCTTATCGCTGAAGCTTTCTTT. The chain has TRBV6-5 and TRBJ1-1; possible D gene TRBD1, 5 bases. The germline V gene has CDR1 MNHEY and CDR2 SVGAGI. The germline V and J ends were trimmed by 4 bases and 6 bases, with 15 bases remaining between them. The CDR3 has 14 residues.

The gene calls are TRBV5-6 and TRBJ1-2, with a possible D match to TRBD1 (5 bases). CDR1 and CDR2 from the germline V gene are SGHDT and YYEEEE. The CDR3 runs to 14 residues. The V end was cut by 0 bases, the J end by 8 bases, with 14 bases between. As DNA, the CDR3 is TGTGCCAGCAGCTTGGTGAAGGGGAAAGGCGGCTACACCTTC. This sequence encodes CASSLVKGKGGYTF.

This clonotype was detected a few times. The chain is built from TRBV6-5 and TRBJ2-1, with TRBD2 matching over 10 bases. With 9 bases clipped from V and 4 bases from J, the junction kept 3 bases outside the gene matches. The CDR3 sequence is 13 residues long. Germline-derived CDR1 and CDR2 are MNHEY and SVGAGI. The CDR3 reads CASSGRPYNEQFF. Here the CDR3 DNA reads TGTGCCAGTAGCGGGAGGCCTTACAATGAGCAGTTCTTC.

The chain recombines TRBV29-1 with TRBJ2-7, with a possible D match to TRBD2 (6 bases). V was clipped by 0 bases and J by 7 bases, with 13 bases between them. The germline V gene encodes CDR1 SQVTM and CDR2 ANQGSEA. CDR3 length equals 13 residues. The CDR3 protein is CSVEDLPGREQYF. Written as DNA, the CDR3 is TGCAGCGTTGAAGATCTCCCAGGGAGGGAGCAGTACTTC.

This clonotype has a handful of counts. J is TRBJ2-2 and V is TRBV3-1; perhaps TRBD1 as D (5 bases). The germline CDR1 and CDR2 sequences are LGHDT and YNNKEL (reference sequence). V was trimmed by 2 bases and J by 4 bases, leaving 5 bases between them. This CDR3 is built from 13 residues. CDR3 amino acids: CASSQQGTGELFF. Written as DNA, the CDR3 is TGTGCCAGCAGCCAACAGGGCACCGGGGAGCTGTTTTTT.

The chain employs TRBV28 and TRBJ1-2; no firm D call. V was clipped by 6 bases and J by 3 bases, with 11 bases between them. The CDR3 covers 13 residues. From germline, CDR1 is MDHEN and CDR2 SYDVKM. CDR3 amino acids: CASRLDGYYGYTF. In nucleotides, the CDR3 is TGTGCCAGCAGACTAGACGGTTACTATGGCTACACCTTC.

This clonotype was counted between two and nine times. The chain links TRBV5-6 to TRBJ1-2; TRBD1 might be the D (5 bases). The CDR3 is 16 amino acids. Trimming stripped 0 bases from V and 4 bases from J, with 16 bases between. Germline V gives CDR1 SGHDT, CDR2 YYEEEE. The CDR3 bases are TGTGCCAGCAGCTTGGCCGCTGACAGCGGATTCTATGGCTACACCTTC. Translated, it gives CASSLAADSGFYGYTF.

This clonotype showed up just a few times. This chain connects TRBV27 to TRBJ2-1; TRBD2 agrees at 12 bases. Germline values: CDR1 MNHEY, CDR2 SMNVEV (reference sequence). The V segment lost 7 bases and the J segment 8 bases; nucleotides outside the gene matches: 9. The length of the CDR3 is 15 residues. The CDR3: CASTRLAGVGDEQFF. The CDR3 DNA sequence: TGTGCCAGCACTCGACTAGCGGGAGTTGGGGATGAGCAGTTCTTC.

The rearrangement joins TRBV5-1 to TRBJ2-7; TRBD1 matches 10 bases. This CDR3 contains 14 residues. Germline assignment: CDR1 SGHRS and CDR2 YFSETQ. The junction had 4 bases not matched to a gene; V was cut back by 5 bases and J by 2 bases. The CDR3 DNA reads TGCGCCAGCAGGCTGGACAGGGGGACCTACGAGCAGTACTTC. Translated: CASRLDRGTYEQYF.

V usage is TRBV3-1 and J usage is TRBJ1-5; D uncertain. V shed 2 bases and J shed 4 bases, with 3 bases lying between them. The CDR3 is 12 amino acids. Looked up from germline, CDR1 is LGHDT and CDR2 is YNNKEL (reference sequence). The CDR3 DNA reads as TGTGCCAGCAGCCAACGGAATCAGCCCCAGCATTTT. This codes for CASSQRNQPQHF.

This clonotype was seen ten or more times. The CDR3 region is CSAQGRTQETQYF. The CDR3 bases are TGCAGCGCTCAAGGACGCACCCAAGAGACCCAGTACTTC. The chain carries TRBV20-1 and TRBJ2-5; D is undetermined. Germline V gene sequence: CDR1 DFQATT, CDR2 SNEGSKA (reference sequence). The CDR3 consists of 13 residues.

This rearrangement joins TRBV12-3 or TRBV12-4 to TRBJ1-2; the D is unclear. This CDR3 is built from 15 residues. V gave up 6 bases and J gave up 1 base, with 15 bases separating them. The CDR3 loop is CASSSPEPINYGYTF. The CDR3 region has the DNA TGTGCCAGCAGCTCACCCGAGCCTATTAACTATGGCTACACCTTC.

In DNA, the CDR3 is TGCGCCAGCAGCCATGAGGGTATCCCTGGCCACGAGCAGTACTTC. Its translation: CASSHEGIPGHEQYF. The chain links TRBV4-1 to TRBJ2-1, with D possibly TRBD2 on 5 matching bases. The J call is uncertain, as TRBJ2-7 better fits the DNA end. Germline V gene lookup returns CDR1 MGHRA and CDR2 YSYEKL. CDR3 length equals 15 residues.